Included here is one TCR beta chain sequence, with context. The germline V gene encodes CDR1 SGHTA and CDR2 FQGNSA. The CDR3 runs 16 residues. Unmatched junction bases numbered 13, after V lost 4 bases and J lost 13 bases. Cohort placement rested on clinical history that participants reported themselves. Study processing details: Reference gene primer amplification gave nucleated cell count estimates. Clones were read by immunoSEQ multiplex PCR, and TCRdb kept only the in-frame ones, dropping some. V and J calls and clone size are copied from that table; D and trimming were computed from the DNA. The sample holds over 350,000 clones, approximately 90% seen once. The entry originates in a study of blood T cell repertoires in COVID-19.

This TCR derives from a woman aged 45-65 years who had recovered from COVID-19. The chain is built from TRBV7-2 and TRBJ2-2, with 12 bases that match TRBD1. Sequencing used PBMCs or T cells enriched from blood (not recorded which). The CDR3 DNA reads as TGTGCCAGCAGCTCCACCGGGACAGGGGGCACTCGGGGGCTGTTTTTT. Protein: CASSSTGTGGTRGLFF.